The 16 T cell receptor beta chains given below trace back to one sample, sequenced in a study of identical twins. In TCRdb, the 5' RACE reads were re-called with MiXCR into one record per CDR3 protein. This sample carries roughly 1.6 million distinct CDR3 sequences, 25% to 35% of them seen once, and the ten largest clones take approximately 0.29%. The sequenced sample was cord blood. The receptor source for this set is a newborn girl in good health.

Ten or more counts support this clonotype. This chain uses TRBV7-2 with TRBJ1-4, with D maybe TRBD1 (6 bases). Trimming took 0 bases from V and 4 from J, leaving 6 bases between them. CDR1 is SGHTA and CDR2 is FQGNSA in the germline V gene. This CDR3 contains 14 residues. CDR3 amino acids: CASSLAGGNEKLFF. CDR3 DNA sequence: TGTGCCAGCAGCTTAGCAGGGGGTAATGAAAAACTGTTTTTT.

This rearrangement joins TRBV6-1 to TRBJ2-6; D is perhaps TRBD2 (6 bases). The germline V and J ends were trimmed by 1 base and 3 bases, with 7 bases remaining between them. Germline V gene lookup returns CDR1 MNHNS and CDR2 SASEGT. The CDR3 runs to 15 residues. In DNA, the CDR3 is TGTGCCAGCAGTGAAGAGGGAGGTGGGGCCAACGTCCTGACTTTC. It translates to CASSEEGGGANVLTF.

This clonotype came up once. The chain uses TRBV19 and TRBJ1-3, with a weak D call TRBD1 (5 bases). The CDR3 loop spans 13 amino acids. Germline loops: CDR1 LNHDA, CDR2 SQIVND (reference sequence). Trimming removed 5 bases from V and 7 bases from J, with 12 bases in between. CDR3 DNA: TGTGCCAGTAGTGGCTCGGGACGGAACACCATATATTTT. Amino acid sequence: CASSGSGRNTIYF.

The rearrangement links TRBV14 to TRBJ2-5; D unclear. The V end was cut by 2 bases, the J end by 8 bases, with 18 bases between. Germline V gene data show CDR1 as SGHDN and CDR2 as FVKESK. This CDR3 is built from 15 residues. CDR3 in DNA: TGTGCCAGCAGCCAAACATTAGAGTTGCCCCTAACCCAGTACTTC. Amino acids: CASSQTLELPLTQYF.

V usage is TRBV28 and J usage is TRBJ2-6; a weak D match, TRBD2 (5 bases). CDR3 length equals 17 residues. V was cut by 8 bases and J by 0 bases, with 17 bases left in between. Germline CDR1 and CDR2: MDHEN and SYDVKM. The CDR3 loop reads CASSGSYLRSGANVLTF. Here the CDR3 DNA reads TGTGCCAGCTCGGGGTCCTACCTTCGCTCTGGGGCCAACGTCCTGACTTTC.

This clonotype was counted a few times. This sequence joins TRBV20-1 and TRBJ2-5; D remains unclear. The ends were cut back, 1 base at V and 2 bases at J, with 14 bases in the middle. CDR3 length: 15 residues. Germline V lookup: CDR1 DFQATT, CDR2 SNEGSKA (reference sequence). CDR3 bases: TGCAGTGCTAGAGGGGCACGGATCGCTCAAGAGACCCAGTACTTC. Its translation: CSARGARIAQETQYF.

The CDR3 here is CSASGSLTRINEQFF. The CDR3 region has the DNA TGCAGTGCTAGCGGGAGCCTTACTCGTATCAATGAGCAGTTCTTC. The V call is TRBV20-1, the J call TRBJ2-1; D possibly corresponds to TRBD2 (6 bases). The germline CDR1 and CDR2 sequences are DFQATT and SNEGSKA (reference sequence). The CDR3 sequence is 15 residues long. The V end lost 3 bases, the J end lost 6 bases, and 18 bases lay between the germline ends.

This clonotype was seen ten or more times. The V call is TRBV12-3 or TRBV12-4, the J call TRBJ1-2; weak D call: TRBD1 (6 bases). V was pared by 6 bases and J by 2 bases, with 13 bases between. The CDR3 is 14 amino acids. CDR3 DNA sequence: TGTGCCAGCAGCCCCGACAGGTCCAACTATGGCTACACCTTC. This encodes CASSPDRSNYGYTF.

This clonotype was recorded a few times. The rearrangement links TRBV2 to TRBJ2-3; TRBD2 matches 8 bases. Trimming cost V 2 bases and J 4 bases; bases outside gene matches: 8. This CDR3 spans 16 amino acids. Per germline, CDR1 SNHLY and CDR2 FYNNEI. DNA for the CDR3: TGTGCCAGCAGTGAATGGCTAGCGGGTGTCCCAGATACGCAGTATTTT. This codes for CASSEWLAGVPDTQYF.

This clonotype was detected a few times. V and J are TRBV28 and TRBJ1-5, with TRBD1 as a possible D gene (5 bases). Between the trimmed V and J ends, which lost 6 bases and 2 bases, there was a span of 11 bases. Germline V CDR1 and CDR2: MDHEN, SYDVKM. The CDR3 covers 14 residues. In DNA, the CDR3 is TGTGCCAGCAGGGGACCGACAGGCAATCAGCCCCAGCATTTT. This gives the protein CASRGPTGNQPQHF.

The V call is TRBV24-1, the J call TRBJ2-5; D gene uncertain. This CDR3 region has 13 residues. In germline, CDR1 is KGHDR, CDR2 SFDVKD. Trimming cost V 5 bases and J 0 bases, with 6 bases left between them. CDR3 DNA sequence: TGTGCCACCAGTGGGAGAAACCAAGAGACCCAGTACTTC. Protein product: CATSGRNQETQYF.

The chain couples TRBV3-1 to TRBJ1-6; D is undetermined. The V gene lost 6 bases and the J gene lost 1 base, with 10 bases spanning the gap. The CDR3 length is 15 residues. In germline, CDR1 is LGHDT, CDR2 YNNKEL (reference sequence). The CDR3 coding sequence is TGTGCCAGCAGACCGGGAGTTTCCTATAATTCACCCCTCCACTTT. This codes for CASRPGVSYNSPLHF.

The CDR3 DNA reads as TGTGCCAGCAGTACCACAGGCGCGTTATACGAGCAGTACTTC. The encoded protein is CASSTTGALYEQYF. This sequence joins TRBV12-3 or TRBV12-4 and TRBJ2-5; D is possibly TRBD1 (5 bases). The end of the DNA fits TRBJ2-7 better, so the J call may be wrong. The CDR3 has 14 residues.

As for this clonotype: A much larger clonotype is one base distant, so this may be a read error. This chain joins TRBV20-1 and TRBJ1-2, with D possibly being TRBD1 (6 bases). The V gene's germline CDR1 is DFQATT and CDR2 SNEGSKA (reference sequence). The CDR3 is 12 residues long. The CDR3 loop reads CSARDLTGGHTF. Written as DNA, the CDR3 is TGCAGTGCTAGAGATCTGACAGGTGGCCACACCTTC.

This chain joins TRBV25-1 and TRBJ1-6; D ambiguous. The germline V gene has CDR1 MGHDK and CDR2 SYGVNS. Trimming took 5 bases from V and 7 from J, leaving 15 bases between them. CDR3 length: 15 residues. The CDR3 region is CASSLPSPENSPLHF. CDR3 sequence (DNA): TGTGCCAGCAGTTTGCCAAGCCCAGAGAATTCACCCCTCCACTTT.

This clonotype was counted between two and nine times. V usage is TRBV7-2 and J usage is TRBJ2-3, with D maybe TRBD2 (5 bases). Looked up from germline, CDR1 is SGHTA and CDR2 is FQGNSA. This CDR3 contains 13 residues. Trimming pared 2 bases from V and 6 bases from J, leaving 9 bases between. The CDR3 DNA follows: TGTGCCAGCAGCTTAACTAGACATGATACGCAGTATTTT. It translates to CASSLTRHDTQYF.